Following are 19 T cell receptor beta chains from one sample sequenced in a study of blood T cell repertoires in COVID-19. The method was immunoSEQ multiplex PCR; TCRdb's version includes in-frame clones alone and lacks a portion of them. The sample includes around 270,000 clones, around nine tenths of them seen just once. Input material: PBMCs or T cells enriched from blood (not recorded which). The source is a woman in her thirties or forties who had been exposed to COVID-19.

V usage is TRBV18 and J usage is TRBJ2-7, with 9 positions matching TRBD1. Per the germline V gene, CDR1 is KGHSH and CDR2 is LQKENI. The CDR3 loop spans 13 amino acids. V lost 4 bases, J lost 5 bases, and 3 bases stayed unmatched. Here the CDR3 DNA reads TGTGCCAGCTCACTGGGACAGGGTGACGAGCAGTACTTC. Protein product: CASSLGQGDEQYF.

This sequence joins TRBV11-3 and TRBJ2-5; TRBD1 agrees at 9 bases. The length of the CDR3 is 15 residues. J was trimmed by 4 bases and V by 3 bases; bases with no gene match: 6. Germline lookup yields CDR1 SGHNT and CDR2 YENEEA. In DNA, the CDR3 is TGTGCCAGCAGCTTGCCGGGGACAGGGTTAGAGACCCAGTACTTC. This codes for CASSLPGTGLETQYF.

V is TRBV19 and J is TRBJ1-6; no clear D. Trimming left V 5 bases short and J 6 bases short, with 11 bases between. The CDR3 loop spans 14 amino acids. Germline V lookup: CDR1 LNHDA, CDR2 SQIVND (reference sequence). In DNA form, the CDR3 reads TGTGCCAGTAGTTCGCCGGTTGGTAATTCACCCCTCCACTTT. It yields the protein CASSSPVGNSPLHF.

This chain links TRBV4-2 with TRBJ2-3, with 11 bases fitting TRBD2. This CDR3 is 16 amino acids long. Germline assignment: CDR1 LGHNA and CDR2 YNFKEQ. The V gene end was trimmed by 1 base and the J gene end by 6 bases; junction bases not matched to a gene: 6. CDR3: CASSQVLAGGSDTQYF. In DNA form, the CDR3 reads TGTGCCAGCAGCCAAGTCCTAGCGGGAGGTTCGGATACGCAGTATTTT.

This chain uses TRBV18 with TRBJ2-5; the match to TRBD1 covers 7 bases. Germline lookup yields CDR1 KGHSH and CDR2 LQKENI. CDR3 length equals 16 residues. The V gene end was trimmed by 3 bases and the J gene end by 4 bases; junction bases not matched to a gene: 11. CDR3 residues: CASSPRGGEGAETQYF. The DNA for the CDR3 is TGTGCCAGCTCACCTCGGGGCGGAGAGGGGGCAGAGACCCAGTACTTC.

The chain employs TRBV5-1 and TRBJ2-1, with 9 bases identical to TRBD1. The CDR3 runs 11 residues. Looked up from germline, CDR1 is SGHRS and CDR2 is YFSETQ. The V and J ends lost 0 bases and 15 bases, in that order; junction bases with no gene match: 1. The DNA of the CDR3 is TGCGCCAGCAGCTTGGGGGACAGGGTGTTCTTC. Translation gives CASSLGDRVFF.

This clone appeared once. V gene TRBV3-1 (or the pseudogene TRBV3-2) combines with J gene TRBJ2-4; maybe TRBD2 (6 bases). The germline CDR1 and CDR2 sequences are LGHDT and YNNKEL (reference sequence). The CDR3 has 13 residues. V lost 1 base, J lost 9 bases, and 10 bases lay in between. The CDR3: CASSQGTEGIQYF. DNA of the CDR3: TGTGCCAGCAGCCAAGGAACGGAGGGCATTCAGTACTTC.

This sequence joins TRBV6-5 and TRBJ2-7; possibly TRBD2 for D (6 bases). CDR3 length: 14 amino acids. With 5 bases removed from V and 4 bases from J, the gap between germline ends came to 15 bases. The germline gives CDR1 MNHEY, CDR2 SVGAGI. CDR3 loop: CASSLNLGGYEQYF. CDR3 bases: TGTGCCAGCAGTCTGAACCTGGGGGGTTACGAGCAGTACTTC.

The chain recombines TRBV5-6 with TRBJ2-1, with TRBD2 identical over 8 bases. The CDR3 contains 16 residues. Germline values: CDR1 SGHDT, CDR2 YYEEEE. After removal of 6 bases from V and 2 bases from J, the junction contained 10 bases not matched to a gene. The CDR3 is CASTRVAGGPYNEQFF. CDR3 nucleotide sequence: TGTGCCAGCACCCGGGTGGCGGGGGGCCCCTACAATGAGCAGTTCTTC.

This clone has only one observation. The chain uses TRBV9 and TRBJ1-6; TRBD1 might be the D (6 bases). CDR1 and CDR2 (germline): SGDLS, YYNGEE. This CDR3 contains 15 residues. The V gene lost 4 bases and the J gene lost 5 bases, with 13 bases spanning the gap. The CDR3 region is CASSYGQTNNSPLHF. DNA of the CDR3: TGTGCCAGCAGCTACGGACAGACTAATAATTCACCCCTCCACTTT.

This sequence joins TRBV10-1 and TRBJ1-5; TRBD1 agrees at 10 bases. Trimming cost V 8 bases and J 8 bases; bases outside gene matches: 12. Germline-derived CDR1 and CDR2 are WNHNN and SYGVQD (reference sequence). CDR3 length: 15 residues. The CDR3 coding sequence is TGCGCCAGCCCCTCGGGACAGGGGATAACCAAGCCCCAGCATTTT. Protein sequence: CASPSGQGITKPQHF.

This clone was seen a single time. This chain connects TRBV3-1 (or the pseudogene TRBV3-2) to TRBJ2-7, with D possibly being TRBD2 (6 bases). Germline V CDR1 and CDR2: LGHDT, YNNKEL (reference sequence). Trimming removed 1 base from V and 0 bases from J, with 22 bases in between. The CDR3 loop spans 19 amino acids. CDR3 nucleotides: TGTGCCAGCAGCCAAGTTCCTCAAGAAGGAGGGTGGGTCTCCTACGAGCAGTACGTC. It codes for CASSQVPQEGGWVSYEQYV.

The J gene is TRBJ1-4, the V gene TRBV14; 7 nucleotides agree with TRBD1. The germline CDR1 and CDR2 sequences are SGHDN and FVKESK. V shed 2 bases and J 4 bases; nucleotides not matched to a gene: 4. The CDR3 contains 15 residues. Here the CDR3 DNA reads TGTGCCAGCAGCCAACTACAGGGGATTAATGAAAAACTGTTTTTT. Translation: CASSQLQGINEKLFF.

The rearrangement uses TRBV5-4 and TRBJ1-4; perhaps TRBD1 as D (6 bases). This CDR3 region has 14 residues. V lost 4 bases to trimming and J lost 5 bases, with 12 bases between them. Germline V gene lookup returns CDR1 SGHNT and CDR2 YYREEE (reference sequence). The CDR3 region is CASSAGTRNEKLFF. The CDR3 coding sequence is TGTGCCAGCAGCGCCGGGACACGAAATGAAAAACTGTTTTTT.

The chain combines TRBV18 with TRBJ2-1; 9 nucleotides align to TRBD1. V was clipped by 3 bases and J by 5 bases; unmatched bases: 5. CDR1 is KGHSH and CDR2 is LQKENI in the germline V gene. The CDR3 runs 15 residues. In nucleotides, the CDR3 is TGTGCCAGCTCACCGAGGGACAGGGTCGACAATGAGCAGTTCTTC. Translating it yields CASSPRDRVDNEQFF.

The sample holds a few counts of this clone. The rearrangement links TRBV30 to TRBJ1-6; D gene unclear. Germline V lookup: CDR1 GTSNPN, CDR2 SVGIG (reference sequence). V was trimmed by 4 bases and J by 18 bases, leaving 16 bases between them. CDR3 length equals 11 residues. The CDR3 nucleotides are TGTGCCTGGATCTCCTCAAACGGAGGCCACTTT. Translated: CAWISSNGGHF. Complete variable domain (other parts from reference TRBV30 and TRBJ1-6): SQTIHQWPATLVQPVGSPLSLECTVEGTSNPNLYWYRQAAGRGLQLLFYSVGIGQISSEVPQNLSASRPQDRQFILSSKKLLLSDSGFYLCAWISSNGGHFGNGTRLTVT.

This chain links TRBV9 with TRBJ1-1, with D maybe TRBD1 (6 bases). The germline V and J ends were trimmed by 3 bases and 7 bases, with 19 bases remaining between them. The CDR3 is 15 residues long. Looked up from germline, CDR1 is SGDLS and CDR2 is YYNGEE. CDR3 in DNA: TGTGCCAGCAGCGCGAAAACCGGGACATCCGATGAAGCTTTCTTT. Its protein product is CASSAKTGTSDEAFF.

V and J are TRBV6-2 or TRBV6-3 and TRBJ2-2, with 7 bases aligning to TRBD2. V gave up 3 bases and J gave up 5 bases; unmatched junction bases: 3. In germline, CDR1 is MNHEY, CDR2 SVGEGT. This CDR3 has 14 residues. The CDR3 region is CASSYAGRTGELFF. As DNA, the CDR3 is TGTGCCAGCAGTTATGCCGGGAGGACCGGGGAGCTGTTTTTT.

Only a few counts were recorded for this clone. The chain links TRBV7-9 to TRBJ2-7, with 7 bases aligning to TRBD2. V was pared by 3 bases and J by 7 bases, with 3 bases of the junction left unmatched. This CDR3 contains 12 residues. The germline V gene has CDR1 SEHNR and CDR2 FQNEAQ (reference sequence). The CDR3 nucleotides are TGTGCCAGCAGCTTGGGCGGGGGAGAGCAGTACTTC. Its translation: CASSLGGGEQYF.